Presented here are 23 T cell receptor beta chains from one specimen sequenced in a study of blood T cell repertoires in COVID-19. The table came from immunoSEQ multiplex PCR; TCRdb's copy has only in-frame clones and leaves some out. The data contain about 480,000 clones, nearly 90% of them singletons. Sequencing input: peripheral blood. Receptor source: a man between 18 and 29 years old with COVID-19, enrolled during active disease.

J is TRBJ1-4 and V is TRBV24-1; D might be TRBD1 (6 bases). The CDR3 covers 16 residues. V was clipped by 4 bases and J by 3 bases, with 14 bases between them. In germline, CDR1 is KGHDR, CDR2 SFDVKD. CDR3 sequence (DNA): TGTGCCACCAGTGAGTCTACAGGGCAGGCTAATGAAAAACTGTTTTTT. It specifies CATSESTGQANEKLFF.

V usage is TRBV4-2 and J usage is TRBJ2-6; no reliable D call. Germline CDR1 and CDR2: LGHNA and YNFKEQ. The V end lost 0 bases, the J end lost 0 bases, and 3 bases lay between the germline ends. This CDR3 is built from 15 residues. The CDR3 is CASSQELSGANVLTF. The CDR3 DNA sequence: TGTGCCAGCAGCCAAGAACTCTCTGGGGCCAACGTCCTGACTTTC.

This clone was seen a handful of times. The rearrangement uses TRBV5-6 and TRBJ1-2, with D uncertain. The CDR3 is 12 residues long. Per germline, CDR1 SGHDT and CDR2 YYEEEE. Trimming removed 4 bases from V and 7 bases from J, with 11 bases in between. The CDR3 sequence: CASSQDAGGYTF. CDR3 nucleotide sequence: TGTGCCAGCAGCCAGGACGCGGGTGGCTACACCTTC.

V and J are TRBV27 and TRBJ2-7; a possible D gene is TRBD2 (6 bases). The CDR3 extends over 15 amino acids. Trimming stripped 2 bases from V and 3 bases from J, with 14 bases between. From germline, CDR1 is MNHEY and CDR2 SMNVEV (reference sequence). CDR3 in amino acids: CASSLTGGMIYEQYF. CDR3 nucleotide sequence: TGTGCCAGCAGTTTAACCGGCGGGATGATCTACGAGCAGTACTTC.

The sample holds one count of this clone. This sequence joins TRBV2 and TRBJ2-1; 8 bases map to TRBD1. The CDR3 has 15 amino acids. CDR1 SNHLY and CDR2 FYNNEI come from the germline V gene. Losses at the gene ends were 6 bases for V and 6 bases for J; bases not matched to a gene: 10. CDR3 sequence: CASSEEDRVSNEQFF. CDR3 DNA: TGTGCCAGCAGCGAGGAGGACAGGGTAAGCAATGAGCAGTTCTTC.

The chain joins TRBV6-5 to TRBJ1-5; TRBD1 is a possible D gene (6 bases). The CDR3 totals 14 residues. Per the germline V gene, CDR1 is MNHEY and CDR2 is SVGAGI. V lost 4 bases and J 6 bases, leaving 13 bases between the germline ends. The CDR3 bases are TGTGCCAGCAGTTGGAATCAGGGGTCTCAGCCCCAGCATTTT. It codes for CASSWNQGSQPQHF.

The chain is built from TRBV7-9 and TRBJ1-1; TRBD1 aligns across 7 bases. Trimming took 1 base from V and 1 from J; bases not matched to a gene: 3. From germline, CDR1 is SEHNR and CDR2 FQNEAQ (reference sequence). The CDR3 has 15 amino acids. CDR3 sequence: CASSLVRGQNTEAFF. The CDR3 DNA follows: TGTGCCAGCAGCTTAGTGAGGGGGCAGAACACTGAAGCTTTCTTT.

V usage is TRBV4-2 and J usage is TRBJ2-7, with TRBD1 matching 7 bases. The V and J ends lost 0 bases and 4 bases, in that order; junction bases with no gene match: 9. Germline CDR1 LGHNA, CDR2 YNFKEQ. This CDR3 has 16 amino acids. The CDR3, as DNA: TGTGCCAGCAGCCAAGATAGGTCCGGACAGGTATACGAGCAGTACTTC. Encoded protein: CASSQDRSGQVYEQYF.

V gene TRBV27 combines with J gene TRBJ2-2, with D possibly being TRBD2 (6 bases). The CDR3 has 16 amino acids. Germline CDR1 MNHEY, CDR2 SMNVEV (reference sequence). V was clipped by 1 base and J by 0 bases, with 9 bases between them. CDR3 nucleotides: TGTGCCAGCAGTTTATTTGGCGGGACGAACACCGGGGAGCTGTTTTTT. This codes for CASSLFGGTNTGELFF.

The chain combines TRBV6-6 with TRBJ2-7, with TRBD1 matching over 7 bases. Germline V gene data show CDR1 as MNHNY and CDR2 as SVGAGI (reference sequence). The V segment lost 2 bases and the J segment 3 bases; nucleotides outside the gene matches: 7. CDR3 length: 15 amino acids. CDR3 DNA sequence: TGTGCCAGCAGTTACGCCCGGGACAGAGGCTACGAGCAGTACTTC. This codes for CASSYARDRGYEQYF.

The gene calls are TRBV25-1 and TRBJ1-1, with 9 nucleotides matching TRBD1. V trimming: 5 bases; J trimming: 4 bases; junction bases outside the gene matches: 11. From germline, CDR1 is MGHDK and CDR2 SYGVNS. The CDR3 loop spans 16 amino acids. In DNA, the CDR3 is TGTGCCAGCAGTCCAAACCCTGGACAGGGGAGCACTGAAGCTTTCTTT. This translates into CASSPNPGQGSTEAFF.

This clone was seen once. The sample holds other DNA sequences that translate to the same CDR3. The CDR3 nucleotides read TGCGCCAGCAGCTTGGCCGGGACACCGAATGAAAAACTGTTTTTT. Its translation is CASSLAGTPNEKLFF. The chain couples TRBV5-1 to TRBJ1-4; possible D gene TRBD1, 6 bases. Germline V lookup: CDR1 SGHRS, CDR2 YFSETQ. The ends were cut back, 0 bases at V and 5 bases at J, with 11 bases in the middle. The CDR3 sequence is 15 residues long.

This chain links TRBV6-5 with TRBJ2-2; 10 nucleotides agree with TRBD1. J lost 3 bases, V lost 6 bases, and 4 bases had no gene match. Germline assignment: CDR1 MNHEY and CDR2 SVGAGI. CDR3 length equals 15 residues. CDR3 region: CASRVDRGHTGELFF. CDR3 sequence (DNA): TGTGCCAGCAGGGTCGACAGGGGGCACACCGGGGAGCTGTTTTTT.

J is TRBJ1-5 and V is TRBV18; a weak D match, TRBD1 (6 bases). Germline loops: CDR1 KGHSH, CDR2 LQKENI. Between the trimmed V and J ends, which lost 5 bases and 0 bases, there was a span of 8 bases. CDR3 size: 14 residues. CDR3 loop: CASSTGYSNQPQHF. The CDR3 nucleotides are TGTGCCAGCTCAACAGGGTATAGCAATCAGCCCCAGCATTTT.

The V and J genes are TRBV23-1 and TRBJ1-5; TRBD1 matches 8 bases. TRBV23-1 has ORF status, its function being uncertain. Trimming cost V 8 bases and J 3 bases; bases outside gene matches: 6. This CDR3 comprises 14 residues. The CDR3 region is CASSDREPNQPQHF. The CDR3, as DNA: TGCGCCAGCTCGGACAGGGAACCCAATCAGCCCCAGCATTTT.

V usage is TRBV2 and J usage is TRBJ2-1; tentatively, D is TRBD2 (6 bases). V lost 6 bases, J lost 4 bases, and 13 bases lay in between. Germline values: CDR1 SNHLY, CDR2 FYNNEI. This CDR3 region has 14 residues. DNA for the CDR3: TGTGCCAGCAGATCACTAGCATCTTACAATGAGCAGTTCTTC. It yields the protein CASRSLASYNEQFF.

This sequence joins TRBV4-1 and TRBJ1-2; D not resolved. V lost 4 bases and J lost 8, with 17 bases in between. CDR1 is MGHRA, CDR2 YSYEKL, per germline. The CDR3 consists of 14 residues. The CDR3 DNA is TGCGCCAGCAGCCCCACGAAAAGGGAGTGGGGCTACACCTTC. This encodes CASSPTKREWGYTF.

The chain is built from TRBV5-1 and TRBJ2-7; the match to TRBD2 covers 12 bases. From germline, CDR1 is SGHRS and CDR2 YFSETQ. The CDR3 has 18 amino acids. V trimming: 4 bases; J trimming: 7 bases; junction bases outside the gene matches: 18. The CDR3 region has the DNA TGCGCCAGCAGCCTTCGACAGATTCTAGCGGGAGGGTTAGGAGAGCAGTACTTC. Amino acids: CASSLRQILAGGLGEQYF. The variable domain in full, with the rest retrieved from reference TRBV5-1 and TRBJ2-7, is KAGVTQTPRYLIKTRGQQVTLSCSPISGHRSVSWYQQTPGQGLQFLFEYFSETQRNKGNFPGRFSGRQFSNSRSEMNVSTLELGDSALYLCASSLRQILAGGLGEQYFGPGTRLTVT.

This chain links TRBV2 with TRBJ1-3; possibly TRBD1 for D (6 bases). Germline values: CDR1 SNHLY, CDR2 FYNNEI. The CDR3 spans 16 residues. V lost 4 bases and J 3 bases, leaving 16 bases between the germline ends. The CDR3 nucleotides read TGTGCCAGCAGTGCTCAGGGGCCCGTCGGTGGAAACACCATATATTTT. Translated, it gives CASSAQGPVGGNTIYF.

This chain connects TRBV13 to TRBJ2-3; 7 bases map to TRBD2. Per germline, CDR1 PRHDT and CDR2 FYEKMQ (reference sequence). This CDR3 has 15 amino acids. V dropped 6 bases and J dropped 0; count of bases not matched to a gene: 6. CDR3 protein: CASSLRGVSTDTQYF. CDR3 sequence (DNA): TGTGCCAGCAGTCTACGGGGGGTTAGCACAGATACGCAGTATTTT.

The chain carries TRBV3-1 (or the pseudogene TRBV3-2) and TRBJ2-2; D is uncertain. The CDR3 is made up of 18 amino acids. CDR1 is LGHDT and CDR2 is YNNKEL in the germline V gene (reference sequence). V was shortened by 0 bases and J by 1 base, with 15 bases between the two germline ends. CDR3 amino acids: CASSQDQIRARNTGELFF. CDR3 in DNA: TGTGCCAGCAGCCAAGATCAAATTCGCGCTCGGAACACCGGGGAGCTGTTTTTT.

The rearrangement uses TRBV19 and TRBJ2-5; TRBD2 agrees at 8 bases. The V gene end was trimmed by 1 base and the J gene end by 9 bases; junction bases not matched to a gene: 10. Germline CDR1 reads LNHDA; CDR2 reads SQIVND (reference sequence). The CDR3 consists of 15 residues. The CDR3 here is CASSIVGTSFSSQYF. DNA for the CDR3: TGTGCCAGTAGTATAGTCGGGACTAGTTTTTCGTCCCAGTACTTC.

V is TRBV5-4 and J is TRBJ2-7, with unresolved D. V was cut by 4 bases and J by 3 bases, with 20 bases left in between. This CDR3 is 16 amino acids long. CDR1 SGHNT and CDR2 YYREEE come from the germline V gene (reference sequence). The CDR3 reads CASSLPSPSAVYEQYF. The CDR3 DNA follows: TGTGCCAGCAGCCTGCCTTCGCCTAGTGCGGTCTACGAGCAGTACTTC.